The 12 T cell receptor beta chains below all came from one sample that was sequenced in a study of blood T cell repertoires in COVID-19. Sequencing was performed with immunoSEQ multiplex PCR; in TCRdb, only in-frame clones are kept and a portion is missing. The sample yields 250,000 to 400,000 clones, around 90% seen once. The specimen was peripheral blood. The receptors shown here come from a woman aged 30 to 39 with COVID-19, enrolled during active disease.

This clone has more than one count but fewer than ten. The gene calls are TRBV18 and TRBJ1-4; D is unresolved. V was cut by 2 bases and J by 0 bases, with 7 bases left in between. Germline V gene lookup returns CDR1 KGHSH and CDR2 LQKENI. There are 15 residues in the CDR3. CDR3 loop: CASSPILTTNEKLFF. The CDR3, as DNA: TGTGCCAGCTCACCAATTCTAACAACTAATGAAAAACTGTTTTTT.

V and J are TRBV5-8 and TRBJ1-4, with 10 bases that match TRBD1. Per germline, CDR1 SGHTS and CDR2 YDEGEE. Germline trimming cut 2 bases from V and 5 bases from J; bases unmatched to any gene: 6. There are 16 residues in the CDR3. In DNA form, the CDR3 reads TGTGCCAGCAGCTTCACCGGGACAGGGGTAAATGAAAAACTGTTTTTT. Its translation: CASSFTGTGVNEKLFF.

The V gene is TRBV3-1 (or the pseudogene TRBV3-2), the J gene TRBJ2-1, with D uncertain. The ends were cut back, 5 bases at V and 10 bases at J, with 9 bases in the middle. The germline V gene encodes CDR1 LGHDT and CDR2 YNNKEL (reference sequence). The CDR3 contains 11 residues. This chain's CDR3 is CASSASREQFF. CDR3 nucleotide sequence: TGTGCCAGCAGCGCCTCCAGGGAGCAGTTCTTC.

The chain joins TRBV15 to TRBJ1-5; no definite D call. CDR3 length: 14 residues. The V end lost 8 bases, the J end lost 1 base, and 12 bases lay between the germline ends. The germline V gene encodes CDR1 LNHNV and CDR2 YYDKDF (reference sequence). This CDR3 is CATQRGGSNQPQHF. DNA of the CDR3: TGTGCCACCCAACGGGGAGGCAGCAATCAGCCCCAGCATTTT.

V and J are TRBV9 and TRBJ1-2, with 8 bases that match TRBD1. The V and J ends lost 2 bases and 4 bases, in that order; junction bases with no gene match: 7. CDR3 length: 15 residues. The germline gives CDR1 SGDLS, CDR2 YYNGEE. The CDR3 protein is CASSVTGTGSYGYTF. In DNA, the CDR3 is TGTGCCAGCAGCGTCACCGGGACAGGTTCCTATGGCTACACCTTC.

This chain joins TRBV29-1 and TRBJ1-1; 8 bases align to TRBD1. Germline V gene sequence: CDR1 SQVTM, CDR2 ANQGSEA. V shed 4 bases and J 7 bases; nucleotides not matched to a gene: 5. The CDR3 contains 12 residues. In nucleotides, the CDR3 is TGCAGCGTTGTAGGACAGGGCGTTGAAGCTTTCTTT. Its protein is CSVVGQGVEAFF.

This chain connects TRBV30 to TRBJ1-4, with D maybe TRBD1 (6 bases). This CDR3 has 12 amino acids. V lost 7 bases to trimming and J lost 7 bases, with 13 bases between them. Per germline, CDR1 GTSNPN and CDR2 SVGIG (reference sequence). This CDR3 is CASTGKGEKLFF. Here the CDR3 DNA reads TGTGCCTCTACAGGGAAGGGTGAAAAACTGTTTTTT.

The CDR3 reads CASNSGEGSTDTQYF. In DNA form, the CDR3 reads TGTGCCAGTAATTCGGGGGAAGGAAGCACAGATACGCAGTATTTT. The chain combines TRBV19 with TRBJ2-3; tentatively, D is TRBD2 (6 bases). This CDR3 is built from 15 residues. The germline V and J ends were trimmed by 7 bases and 0 bases, with 14 bases remaining between them. The germline CDR1 and CDR2 sequences are LNHDA and SQIVND (reference sequence).

The V call is TRBV14, the J call TRBJ1-6; no clear D. CDR1 is SGHDN and CDR2 is FVKESK in the germline V gene. The CDR3 spans 15 residues. V shed 1 base and J shed 9 bases, with 13 bases lying between them. The CDR3 nucleotides read TGTGCCAGCAGCCAAGTTACGGGTGTAGGTTCACCCCTCCACTTT. This sequence encodes CASSQVTGVGSPLHF. Full variable domain (remainder filled in from reference TRBV14 and TRBJ1-6): EAGVTQFPSHSVIEKGQTVTLRCDPISGHDNLYWYRRVMGKEIKFLLHFVKESKQDESGMPNNRFLAERTGGTYSTLKVQPAELEDSGVYFCASSQVTGVGSPLHFGNGTRLTVT.

The rearrangement links TRBV4-1 to TRBJ2-7, with TRBD1 matching 8 bases. V gave up 1 base and J gave up 2 bases; unmatched junction bases: 1. The CDR3 length is 14 residues. Germline lookup yields CDR1 MGHRA and CDR2 YSYEKL. The chain's CDR3 is CASSQVQGAYEQYF. CDR3 DNA sequence: TGCGCCAGCAGCCAAGTACAGGGGGCCTACGAGCAGTACTTC.

J is TRBJ1-1 and V is TRBV5-1; 9 bases match TRBD1. Germline V gene lookup returns CDR1 SGHRS and CDR2 YFSETQ. The length of the CDR3 is 14 residues. Unmatched junction bases numbered 15, after V lost 7 bases and J lost 11 bases. DNA for the CDR3: TGCGCCAGCCGAGAACAGGGGGCAGGCATGGATGCTTTCTTT. It yields the protein CASREQGAGMDAFF. The full variable domain, rest sourced from reference TRBV5-1 and TRBJ1-1, is KAGVTQTPRYLIKTRGQQVTLSCSPISGHRSVSWYQQTPGQGLQFLFEYFSETQRNKGNFPGRFSGRQFSNSRSEMNVSTLELGDSALYLCASREQGAGMDAFFGQGTRLTVV.

The V gene is TRBV28, the J gene TRBJ1-6, with 9 bases identical to TRBD1. The CDR3 has 15 amino acids. Germline V gene lookup returns CDR1 MDHEN and CDR2 SYDVKM. The J segment lost 10 bases and the V segment lost 4 bases, leaving 8 bases of the junction unmatched. CDR3 region: CASSWGTGTESPLHF. CDR3 nucleotide sequence: TGTGCCAGCAGTTGGGGGACAGGGACGGAATCACCCCTCCACTTT. The full variable domain, completed using reference TRBV28 and TRBJ1-6, is DVKVTQSSRYLVKRTGEKVFLECVQDMDHENMFWYRQDPGLGLRLIYFSYDVKMKEKGDIPEGYSVSREKKERFSLILESASTNQTSMYLCASSWGTGTESPLHFGNGTRLTVT.